Listed below are T cell receptor beta chains from one sample, sequenced in a study of memory CD4+ T cells and cytomegalovirus serostatus. Clones were read by immunoSEQ multiplex PCR, and TCRdb kept only the in-frame ones, dropping some. In the table there are around 50,000 clones, around 82% of which are singletons. Sequenced sample: memory CD4+ T cells from blood. Receptor source: an adult in good health and CMV-seronegative. The CDR3 runs from the conserved cysteine through the conserved F or W. Each record gives: V gene, clone size, J gene, D gene, CDR3 protein, CDR3 DNA. The D gene is left open where the match is weak. A row's size may be missing; if present it is once, few, many or a size class.

v_call: TRBV2
clone_size: few
j_call: TRBJ2-2
d_call: .
cdr3_aa: CARGGAGRTGELFF
cdr3_nt: TGTGCCAGAGGAGGGGCAGGGAGGACCGGGGAGCTGTTTTTT

v_call: TRBV7-8
clone_size: .
j_call: TRBJ2-1
d_call: TRBD2
cdr3_aa: CASSLMGLANNEQFF
cdr3_nt: TGTGCCAGCAGCTTAATGGGACTAGCGAACAATGAGCAGTTCTTC

v_call: TRBV2
clone_size: .
j_call: TRBJ2-7
d_call: TRBD2
cdr3_aa: CASSPPLGGVEQYF
cdr3_nt: TGTGCCAGCAGTCCCCCCCTCGGGGGGGTCGAGCAGTACTTC

v_call: TRBV19
clone_size: .
j_call: TRBJ2-7
d_call: TRBD2
cdr3_aa: CASSIPGTISEQYF
cdr3_nt: TGTGCCAGTAGTATTCCCGGGACTATCTCCGAGCAGTACTTC

v_call: TRBV7-8
clone_size: .
j_call: TRBJ2-5
d_call: .
cdr3_aa: CASSPRRSQETQYF
cdr3_nt: TGTGCCAGCAGCCCCCGCAGGTCACAAGAGACCCAGTACTTC

v_call: TRBV11-2
clone_size: .
j_call: TRBJ2-1
d_call: .
cdr3_aa: CACSTSARGLNEQFF
cdr3_nt: TGTGCCTGCAGCACGTCCGCCAGGGGACTGAATGAGCAGTTCTTC

v_call: TRBV19
clone_size: .
j_call: TRBJ1-5
d_call: .
cdr3_aa: CASSIVGTHQPQHF
cdr3_nt: TGTGCCAGTAGTATAGTTGGGACCCATCAGCCCCAGCATTTT

v_call: TRBV19
clone_size: .
j_call: TRBJ2-7
d_call: .
cdr3_aa: CASSMGGLGNEQYF
cdr3_nt: TGTGCCAGTAGTATGGGGGGCCTAGGGAACGAGCAGTACTTC

v_call: TRBV9
clone_size: .
j_call: TRBJ2-5
d_call: TRBD1
cdr3_aa: CASSGGQHQETQYF
cdr3_nt: TGTGCCAGCAGCGGGGGACAGCACCAAGAGACCCAGTACTTC

v_call: TRBV27
clone_size: .
j_call: TRBJ2-1
d_call: TRBD2
cdr3_aa: CASSKLAGGRYNEQFF
cdr3_nt: TGTGCCAGCAGTAAACTAGCGGGAGGTAGGTACAATGAGCAGTTCTTC

v_call: TRBV30
clone_size: .
j_call: TRBJ2-3
d_call: TRBD2
cdr3_aa: CAWSSPILRELADTQYF
cdr3_nt: TGTGCCTGGAGTTCGCCTATATTGCGGGAGCTCGCAGATACGCAGTATTTT

v_call: TRBV18
clone_size: few
j_call: TRBJ1-1
d_call: TRBD1
cdr3_aa: CASSPSGGGTEAFF
cdr3_nt: TGTGCCAGCTCACCATCAGGGGGCGGCACTGAAGCTTTCTTT

v_call: TRBV10-2
clone_size: .
j_call: TRBJ2-2
d_call: .
cdr3_aa: CASSETPTGELFF
cdr3_nt: TGCGCCAGCAGTGAAACACCCACCGGGGAGCTGTTTTTT

v_call: TRBV5-1
clone_size: once
j_call: TRBJ2-3
d_call: TRBD2
cdr3_aa: CASSPGLGTDTQYF
cdr3_nt: TGCGCCAGCAGCCCGGGACTAGGCACAGATACGCAGTATTTT

v_call: TRBV29-1
clone_size: .
j_call: TRBJ2-7
d_call: .
cdr3_aa: CSVQGPSYEQYF
cdr3_nt: TGCAGCGTTCAGGGGCCTTCCTACGAGCAGTACTTC

v_call: TRBV7-3
clone_size: .
j_call: TRBJ2-1
d_call: TRBD2
cdr3_aa: CASSLTQAGGYNEQFF
cdr3_nt: TGTGCCAGCAGCTTAACGCAAGCGGGAGGGTACAATGAGCAGTTCTTC

v_call: TRBV6-1
clone_size: .
j_call: TRBJ2-1
d_call: .
cdr3_aa: CASSVRPGGNEQFF
cdr3_nt: TGTGCCAGCAGTGTCAGGCCTGGAGGGAATGAGCAGTTCTTC

v_call: TRBV10-2
clone_size: .
j_call: TRBJ2-1
d_call: TRBD2
cdr3_aa: CASSDRLAGRNEQFF
cdr3_nt: TGCGCCAGCAGTGACCGACTAGCGGGAAGAAATGAGCAGTTCTTC

v_call: TRBV5-4
clone_size: .
j_call: TRBJ2-3
d_call: TRBD1
cdr3_aa: CASRDDRGRTDTQYF
cdr3_nt: TGTGCCAGCAGAGACGACAGGGGGCGCACAGATACGCAGTATTTT

v_call: TRBV6-1
clone_size: once
j_call: TRBJ1-5
d_call: .
cdr3_aa: CASSEARAGLQPQHF
cdr3_nt: TGTGCCAGCAGTGAAGCGAGGGCAGGGCTTCAGCCCCAGCATTTT

v_call: TRBV4-1
clone_size: .
j_call: TRBJ1-2
d_call: .
cdr3_aa: CASSQEGYGGLLLNYTF
cdr3_nt: TGCGCCAGCAGCCAAGAAGGGTACGGCGGATTACTACTCAACTACACCTTC

v_call: TRBV7-2
clone_size: .
j_call: TRBJ2-7
d_call: .
cdr3_aa: CASSLLLGQTYEQYF
cdr3_nt: TGTGCCAGCAGCTTACTCCTCGGACAGACCTACGAGCAGTACTTC

v_call: TRBV9
clone_size: .
j_call: TRBJ1-2
d_call: TRBD1
cdr3_aa: CASRAGTGGYGYTF
cdr3_nt: TGTGCCAGCAGGGCCGGGACAGGGGGTTATGGCTACACCTTC

v_call: TRBV7-9
clone_size: .
j_call: TRBJ2-7
d_call: .
cdr3_aa: CASSAGQHYEQYF
cdr3_nt: TGTGCCAGCAGCGCGGGACAGCACTACGAGCAGTACTTC